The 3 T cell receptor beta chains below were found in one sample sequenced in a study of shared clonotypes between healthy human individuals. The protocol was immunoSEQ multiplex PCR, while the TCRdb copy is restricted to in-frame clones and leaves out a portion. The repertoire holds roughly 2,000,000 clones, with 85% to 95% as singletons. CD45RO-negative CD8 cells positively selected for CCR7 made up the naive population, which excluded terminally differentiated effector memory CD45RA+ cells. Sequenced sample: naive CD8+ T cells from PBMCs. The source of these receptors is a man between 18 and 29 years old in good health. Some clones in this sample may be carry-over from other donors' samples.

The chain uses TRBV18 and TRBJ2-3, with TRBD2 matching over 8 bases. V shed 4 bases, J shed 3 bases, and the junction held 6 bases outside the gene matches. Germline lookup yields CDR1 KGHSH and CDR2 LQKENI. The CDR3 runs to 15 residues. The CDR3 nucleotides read TGTGCCAGCTCACGCCGGACTAGCCTGACAGATACGCAGTATTTT. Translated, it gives CASSRRTSLTDTQYF. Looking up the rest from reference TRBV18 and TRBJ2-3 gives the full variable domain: NAGVMQNPRHLVRRRGQEARLRCSPMKGHSHVYWYRQLPEEGLKFMVYLQKENIIDESGMPKERFSAEFPKEGPSILRIQQVVRGDSAAYFCASSRRTSLTDTQYFGPGTRLTVL.

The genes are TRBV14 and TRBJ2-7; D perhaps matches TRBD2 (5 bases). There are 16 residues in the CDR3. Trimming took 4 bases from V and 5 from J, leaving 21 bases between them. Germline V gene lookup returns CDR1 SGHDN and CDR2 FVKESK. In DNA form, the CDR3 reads TGTGCCAGCAGCCCCCCACGCGGGCCCTTAGGGCACGAGCAGTACTTC. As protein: CASSPPRGPLGHEQYF.

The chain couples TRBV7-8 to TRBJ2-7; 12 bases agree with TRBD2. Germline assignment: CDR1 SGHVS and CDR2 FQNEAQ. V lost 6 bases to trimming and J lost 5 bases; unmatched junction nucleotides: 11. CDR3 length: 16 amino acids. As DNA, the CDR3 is TGTGCCAGCAGGGACGTAATACTAGCGGGAGGCCACGAGCAGTACTTC. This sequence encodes CASRDVILAGGHEQYF.